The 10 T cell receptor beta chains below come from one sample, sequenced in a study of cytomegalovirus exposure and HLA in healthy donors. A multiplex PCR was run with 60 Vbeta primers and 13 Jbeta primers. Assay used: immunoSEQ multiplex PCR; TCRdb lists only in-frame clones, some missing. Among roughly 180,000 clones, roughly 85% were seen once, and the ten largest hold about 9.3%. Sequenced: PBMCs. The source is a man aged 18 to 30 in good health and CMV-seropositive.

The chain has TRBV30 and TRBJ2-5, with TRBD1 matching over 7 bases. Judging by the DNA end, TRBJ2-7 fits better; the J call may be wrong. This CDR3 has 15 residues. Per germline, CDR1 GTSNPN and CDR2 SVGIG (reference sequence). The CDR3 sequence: CAWSALPGTVSEQYF. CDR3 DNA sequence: TGTGCCTGGAGCGCCCTCCCGGGGACAGTCTCCGAGCAGTACTTC.

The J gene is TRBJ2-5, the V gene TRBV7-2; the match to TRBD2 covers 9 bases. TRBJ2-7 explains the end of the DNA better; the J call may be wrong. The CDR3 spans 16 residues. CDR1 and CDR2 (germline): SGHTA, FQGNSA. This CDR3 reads CASSPDWSGGIYEQYF. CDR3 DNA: TGTGCCAGCAGTCCTGACTGGAGCGGGGGGATCTACGAGCAGTACTTC.

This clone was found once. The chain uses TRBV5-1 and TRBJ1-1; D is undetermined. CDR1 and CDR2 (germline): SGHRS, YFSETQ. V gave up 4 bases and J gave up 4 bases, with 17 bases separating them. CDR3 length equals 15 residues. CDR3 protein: CASSPNSADRTEAFF. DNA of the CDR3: TGCGCCAGCAGCCCAAACAGTGCCGATCGCACTGAAGCTTTCTTT.

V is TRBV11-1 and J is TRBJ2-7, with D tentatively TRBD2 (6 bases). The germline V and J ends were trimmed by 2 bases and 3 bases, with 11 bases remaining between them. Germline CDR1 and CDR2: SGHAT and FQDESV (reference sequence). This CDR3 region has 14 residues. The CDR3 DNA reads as TGTGCCAGCAGCTTACTCAGCGGGCGCTACGAGCAGTACTTC. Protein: CASSLLSGRYEQYF.

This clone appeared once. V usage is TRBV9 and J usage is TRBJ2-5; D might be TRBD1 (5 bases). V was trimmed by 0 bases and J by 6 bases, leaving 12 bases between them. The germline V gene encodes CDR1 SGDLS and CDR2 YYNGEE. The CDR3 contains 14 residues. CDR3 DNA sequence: TGTGCCAGCAGCGTAGTAGGGGATACAAAGACCCAGTACTTC. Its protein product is CASSVVGDTKTQYF.

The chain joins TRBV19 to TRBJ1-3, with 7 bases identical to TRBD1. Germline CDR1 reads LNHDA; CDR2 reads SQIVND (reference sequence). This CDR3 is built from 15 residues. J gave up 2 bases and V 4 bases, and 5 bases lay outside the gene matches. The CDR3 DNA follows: TGTGCCAGTAGTACTCCAGGGGGAACTGGAAACACCATATATTTT. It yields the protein CASSTPGGTGNTIYF.

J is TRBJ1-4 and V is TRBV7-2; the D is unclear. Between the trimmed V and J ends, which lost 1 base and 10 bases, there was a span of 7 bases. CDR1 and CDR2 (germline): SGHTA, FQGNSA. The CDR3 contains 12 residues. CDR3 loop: CASSLVSGKLFF. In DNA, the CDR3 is TGTGCCAGCAGCTTAGTTTCGGGAAAACTGTTTTTT.

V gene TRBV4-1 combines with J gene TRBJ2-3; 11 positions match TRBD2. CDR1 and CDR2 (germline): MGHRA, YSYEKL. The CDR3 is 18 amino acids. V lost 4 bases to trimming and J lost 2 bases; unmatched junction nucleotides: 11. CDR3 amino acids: CASSLQPPLAGATDTQYF. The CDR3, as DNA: TGCGCCAGCAGCCTACAACCTCCACTAGCGGGGGCCACAGATACGCAGTATTTT.

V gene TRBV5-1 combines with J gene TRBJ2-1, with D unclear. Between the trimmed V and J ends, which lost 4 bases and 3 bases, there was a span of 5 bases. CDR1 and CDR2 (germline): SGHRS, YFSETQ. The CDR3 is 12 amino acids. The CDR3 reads CASSVYYNEQFF. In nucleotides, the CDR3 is TGCGCCAGCAGCGTATACTACAATGAGCAGTTCTTC.

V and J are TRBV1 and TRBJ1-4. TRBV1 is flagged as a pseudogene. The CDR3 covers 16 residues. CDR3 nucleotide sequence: TGCACCAGCAGCCATCACACGGATAGCCTGAGTGAAAAACTGTTTTTT. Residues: CTSSHHTDSLSEKLFF.